This T cell receptor beta chain is drawn from a study of beta chain features in type 1 diabetes. Turning to the study itself: Cell yields, age and gender were similar between patients and healthy donors.

This clone was counted a few times. The antigen is not known. Distinct nucleotide sequences in the sample also encode this CDR3. Study conclusions and caveats: The similarity of naive, central memory and Treg TCRB repertoires appeared greater among patients than among healthy donors. Moderate but significant shortening of TCRB CDR3s was recorded in all four CD4+ subsets from Type 1 diabetes patients.

As every portion of the isolated RNA was reverse transcribed, the sequencing read expressed TCRB transcripts. Deep immunoSEQ sequencing covered naive, central memory and regulatory T cell samples. Sequenced by immunoSEQ multiplex PCR; TCRdb stores in-frame clones only, minus some. The table shows 600,000 or so clones, with around 11% occurring only once. Once sorted, every population was more than 95% pure. The sequenced sample consisted of naive CD4+ T cells from blood. This clonotype originated in a man younger than 45 with type 1 diabetes.

The CDR3, as DNA: TGTGCCAGTAGTATAGGGGACAGTTACAATGAGCAGTTCTTC. Protein product: CASSIGDSYNEQFF. The chain carries TRBV19 and TRBJ2-1; 7 positions match TRBD1. The germline CDR1 and CDR2 sequences are LNHDA and SQIVND (reference sequence). The length of the CDR3 is 14 residues. The ends lost 1 base at V and 4 bases at J; junction bases unmatched: 1.